Presented here are 28 T cell receptor beta chains from one specimen sequenced in a study of shared clonotypes between healthy human individuals. Sequenced by immunoSEQ multiplex PCR; TCRdb stores in-frame clones only, minus some. Here the sample spans about 330,000 clones, about nine tenths being singletons. Sequences were obtained from memory CD8+ T cells sorted from blood. Subset reported: CD45RO+ cells pooled with CCR7-negative TemRA cells. These receptor sequences come from a man younger than 30 in good health.

The count of this clone is one. This chain uses TRBV7-3 with TRBJ2-5; 9 nucleotides agree with TRBD1. V lost 5 bases to trimming and J lost 4 bases; unmatched junction nucleotides: 5. Germline lookup yields CDR1 SGHTA and CDR2 FQGTGA. The CDR3 has 14 residues. This CDR3 reads CASSQGQGRETQYF. In DNA form, the CDR3 reads TGTGCCAGCAGCCAAGGACAGGGGCGAGAGACCCAGTACTTC.

This sequence joins TRBV7-9 and TRBJ2-7, with D perhaps TRBD2 (5 bases). The V gene lost 6 bases and the J gene lost 4 bases, with 10 bases spanning the gap. This CDR3 contains 12 residues. Germline loops: CDR1 SEHNR, CDR2 FQNEAQ (reference sequence). This CDR3 is CASSRGSYEQYF. CDR3 sequence (DNA): TGTGCCAGCAGTCGAGGGAGTTACGAGCAGTACTTC.

This CDR3 reads CASSLRTYSYNEQFF. The CDR3 DNA is TGTGCCAGCAGTCTCAGGACTTACTCCTACAATGAGCAGTTCTTC. The chain recombines TRBV28 with TRBJ2-1; the D gene is possibly TRBD2 (5 bases). Trimming removed 5 bases from V and 0 bases from J, with 11 bases in between. Germline V gene lookup returns CDR1 MDHEN and CDR2 SYDVKM. The length of the CDR3 is 15 residues.

This clone was seen many times. At the DNA level, this CDR3 is encoded by other sequences in the same sample as well. CDR3 region: CASSYSQASYEQYF. The CDR3 region has the DNA TGTGCCAGCAGTTACTCGCAAGCGTCCTACGAGCAGTACTTC. The chain uses TRBV6-5 and TRBJ2-7; D ambiguous. This CDR3 is 14 amino acids long. V was cut by 0 bases and J by 1 base, with 7 bases left in between. Germline loops: CDR1 MNHEY, CDR2 SVGAGI.

As regards this clone: The identical CDR3 is also encoded by other nucleotide sequences in the sample. The chain uses TRBV30 and TRBJ2-2; no clear D gene. Trimming removed 0 bases at V and 4 bases at J, with 3 bases between. The CDR3 has 12 amino acids. Germline CDR1 and CDR2: GTSNPN and SVGIG (reference sequence). CDR3 loop: CAWSVLTGELFF. Written as DNA, the CDR3 is TGTGCCTGGAGTGTACTCACCGGGGAGCTGTTTTTT.

The chain employs TRBV9 and TRBJ2-5, with D possibly being TRBD1 or TRBD2 (5 bases each). CDR3 length: 20 residues. V dropped 1 base and J dropped 1 base, with 26 bases sitting between them. Germline CDR1 is SGDLS and CDR2 is YYNGEE. The CDR3 sequence is CASSVNAPRAVGDLQETQYF. The CDR3 DNA sequence: TGTGCCAGCAGCGTAAACGCTCCGAGGGCAGTAGGGGACCTCCAAGAGACCCAGTACTTC.

The chain is built from TRBV7-9 and TRBJ2-7, with D tentatively TRBD2 (5 bases). The V end lost 0 bases, the J end lost 4 bases, and 10 bases lay between the germline ends. The CDR3 has 14 amino acids. CDR1 and CDR2 (germline): SEHNR, FQNEAQ (reference sequence). DNA for the CDR3: TGTGCCAGCAGCTTAGCGGCGGGCGATTACGAGCAGTACTTC. Translation: CASSLAAGDYEQYF. Based on the CDR3 plus reference TRBV7-9 and TRBJ2-7, the full variable domain is DTGVSQNPRHKITKRGQNVTFRCDPISEHNRLYWYRQTLGQGPEFLTYFQNEAQLEKSRLLSDRFSAERPKGSFSTLEIQRTEQGDSAMYLCASSLAAGDYEQYFGPGTRLTVT.

The chain employs TRBV10-3 and TRBJ1-3; maybe TRBD1 (6 bases). The CDR3 extends over 17 amino acids. Germline-derived CDR1 and CDR2 are ENHRY and SYGVKD. The V end lost 3 bases, the J end lost 0 bases, and 15 bases lay between the germline ends. CDR3 protein: CAISEVQGSSSGNTIYF. DNA for the CDR3: TGTGCCATCAGTGAAGTCCAGGGGTCTTCCTCTGGAAACACCATATATTTT.

On this clone: With only one base between it and a far larger clone, this is likely a read error. Other DNA sequences in the same sample also yield this CDR3. The V call is TRBV6-1, the J call TRBJ2-7; the match to TRBD1 covers 8 bases. Germline assignment: CDR1 MNHNS and CDR2 SASEGT. Losses at the gene ends were 3 bases for V and 3 bases for J; bases not matched to a gene: 10. CDR3 size: 16 residues. The CDR3: CASSEGLAGGNYEQYF. The CDR3 nucleotides are TGTGCCAGCAGTGAGGGTTTGGCAGGGGGCAACTACGAGCAGTACTTC.

The rearrangement links TRBV27 to TRBJ1-1, with unresolved D. The length of the CDR3 is 13 residues. Germline assignment: CDR1 MNHEY and CDR2 SMNVEV (reference sequence). The V end lost 2 bases, the J end lost 5 bases, and 9 bases lay between the germline ends. CDR3 protein: CASSLGVGTEAFF. For the CDR3, the DNA is TGTGCCAGCAGTTTAGGGGTGGGGACTGAAGCTTTCTTT.

The CDR3: CASSSFGTGGYEQYF. The CDR3, as DNA: TGTGCCAGCAGTTCATTCGGGACAGGGGGCTACGAGCAGTACTTC. The rearrangement uses TRBV27 and TRBJ2-7; 11 bases align to TRBD1. With V trimmed by 4 bases and J by 3 bases, 5 bases remained unmatched. Germline CDR1 reads MNHEY; CDR2 reads SMNVEV (reference sequence). The CDR3 loop spans 15 amino acids.

The rearrangement uses TRBV5-1 and TRBJ2-5; 7 bases agree with TRBD1. The CDR3 contains 15 residues. V shed 0 bases, J shed 2 bases, and the junction held 4 bases outside the gene matches. Germline lookup yields CDR1 SGHRS and CDR2 YFSETQ. This chain's CDR3 is CASSLVQGVQETQYF. CDR3 DNA: TGCGCCAGCAGCTTGGTCCAGGGGGTTCAAGAGACCCAGTACTTC. The full variable domain, rest sourced from reference TRBV5-1 and TRBJ2-5, is KAGVTQTPRYLIKTRGQQVTLSCSPISGHRSVSWYQQTPGQGLQFLFEYFSETQRNKGNFPGRFSGRQFSNSRSEMNVSTLELGDSALYLCASSLVQGVQETQYFGPGTRLLVL.

This clone appeared once. The V gene is TRBV2, the J gene TRBJ2-7; 8 bases map to TRBD2. V was clipped by 4 bases and J by 2 bases; unmatched bases: 7. Per germline, CDR1 SNHLY and CDR2 FYNNEI. The CDR3 length is 15 residues. The CDR3 DNA sequence: TGTGCCAGCAGTGCGGGGGGGGAAGGGACCTACGAGCAGTACTTC. Translated: CASSAGGEGTYEQYF.

The chain links TRBV7-9 to TRBJ2-2, with 8 bases fitting TRBD1. CDR3 size: 17 residues. V lost 7 bases, J lost 1 base, and 11 bases stayed unmatched. Germline loops: CDR1 SEHNR, CDR2 FQNEAQ (reference sequence). CDR3 sequence: CASTKSPGQENTGELFF. CDR3 coding DNA: TGTGCCAGCACCAAGTCCCCGGGACAGGAGAACACCGGGGAGCTGTTTTTT.

The V gene is TRBV2, the J gene TRBJ1-2; D remains unclear. Germline V gene data show CDR1 as SNHLY and CDR2 as FYNNEI. The CDR3 has 13 amino acids. V was pared by 7 bases and J by 0 bases, with 9 bases between. The chain's CDR3 is CASISSSNYGYTF. The CDR3 coding sequence is TGTGCCAGCATCTCCAGTTCTAACTATGGCTACACCTTC. The variable domain in full, completed from reference TRBV2 and TRBJ1-2, reads EPEVTQTPSHQVTQMGQEVILRCVPISNHLYFYWYRQILGQKVEFLVSFYNNEISEKSEIFDDQFSVERPDGSNFTLKIRSTKLEDSAMYFCASISSSNYGYTFGSGTRLTVV.

The genes are TRBV6-1 and TRBJ2-7; 10 bases line up with TRBD1. Germline trimming cut 2 bases from V and 4 bases from J; bases unmatched to any gene: 2. CDR1 and CDR2 from the germline V gene are MNHNS and SASEGT. The CDR3 extends over 14 amino acids. The DNA for the CDR3 is TGTGCCAGCAGTGAACCGGGACAGGGGTACGAGCAGTACTTC. Translating it yields CASSEPGQGYEQYF.

The V call is TRBV7-8, the J call TRBJ1-4; TRBD1 is a possible D gene (5 bases). Germline CDR1 is SGHVS and CDR2 is FQNEAQ. V lost 5 bases and J lost 3, with 16 bases in between. This CDR3 region has 16 residues. The CDR3 here is CASSGVRGAPNEKLFF. CDR3 bases: TGTGCCAGCAGCGGCGTTCGAGGGGCGCCTAATGAAAAACTGTTTTTT.

The V gene is TRBV6-1, the J gene TRBJ1-1, with TRBD1 matching over 8 bases. Germline V gene sequence: CDR1 MNHNS, CDR2 SASEGT. V was pared by 5 bases and J by 4 bases, with 3 bases of the junction left unmatched. The CDR3 is made up of 13 amino acids. The CDR3 here is CASSQGAGTEAFF. CDR3 nucleotide sequence: TGTGCCAGCAGTCAGGGGGCCGGCACTGAAGCTTTCTTT.

The chain couples TRBV7-2 to TRBJ2-7; a weak D match, TRBD2 (6 bases). The ends were cut back, 4 bases at V and 3 bases at J, with 13 bases in the middle. Germline V gene sequence: CDR1 SGHTA, CDR2 FQGNSA. The CDR3 has 14 residues. CDR3 in amino acids: CASSYGTGVYEQYF. The CDR3 DNA is TGTGCCAGCAGCTACGGGACGGGAGTCTACGAGCAGTACTTC.

The gene calls are TRBV5-1 and TRBJ2-3, with 7 bases lining up with TRBD1. There are 16 residues in the CDR3. Per germline, CDR1 SGHRS and CDR2 YFSETQ. Trimming removed 2 bases from V and 2 bases from J; junction bases left unmatched: 8. CDR3 bases: TGCGCCAGCAGCTTCTCGGGACAGCCTCTCACAGATACGCAGTATTTT. Its protein is CASSFSGQPLTDTQYF.

The chain combines TRBV27 with TRBJ2-7; 10 bases agree with TRBD1. Per germline, CDR1 MNHEY and CDR2 SMNVEV (reference sequence). The CDR3 extends over 13 amino acids. With V trimmed by 8 bases and J by 5 bases, 6 bases remained unmatched. As DNA, the CDR3 is TGTGCCAGCCGCGGACAGGGGGTAAACGAGCAGTACTTC. Protein product: CASRGQGVNEQYF.

The rearrangement links TRBV5-4 to TRBJ1-4; perhaps TRBD1 as D (6 bases). V was trimmed by 4 bases and J by 10 bases, leaving 11 bases between them. The CDR3 contains 12 residues. Germline-derived CDR1 and CDR2 are SGHNT and YYREEE (reference sequence). The DNA of the CDR3 is TGTGCCAGCAGCGGGGGGCCGGGAAAACTGTTTTTT. Translated, it gives CASSGGPGKLFF.

This chain's CDR3 is CASSQDSRAGNTIYF. CDR3 DNA sequence: TGCGCCAGCAGCCAAGACTCCAGGGCTGGAAACACCATATATTTT. The V and J genes are TRBV4-1 and TRBJ1-3; perhaps TRBD1 as D (5 bases). The germline V gene has CDR1 MGHRA and CDR2 YSYEKL. The CDR3 sequence is 15 residues long. Trimming removed 0 bases from V and 2 bases from J, with 8 bases in between.

The chain employs TRBV27 and TRBJ2-1; 8 bases fit TRBD1. This CDR3 region has 15 residues. V shed 3 bases and J 1 base; nucleotides not matched to a gene: 2. The germline CDR1 and CDR2 sequences are MNHEY and SMNVEV (reference sequence). CDR3 protein: CASSLGTGSYNEQFF. The CDR3 bases are TGTGCCAGCAGTTTGGGGACAGGTTCCTACAATGAGCAGTTCTTC.

The chain employs TRBV5-6 and TRBJ2-7; tentative D call: TRBD1 (5 bases). V dropped 2 bases and J dropped 3 bases, with 12 bases sitting between them. Looked up from germline, CDR1 is SGHDT and CDR2 is YYEEEE. The CDR3 extends over 14 amino acids. Here the CDR3 reads CASSFAADNYEQYF. In DNA, the CDR3 is TGTGCCAGCAGCTTTGCGGCGGACAACTACGAGCAGTACTTC.

Concerning this clone: With only one base between it and a far larger clone, this is likely a read error. The rearrangement uses TRBV7-9 and TRBJ1-2; D perhaps matches TRBD1 (5 bases). The CDR3 has 14 residues. V lost 11 bases and J lost 4, with 20 bases in between. Per the germline V gene, CDR1 is SEHNR and CDR2 is FQNEAQ (reference sequence). As DNA, the CDR3 is TGTGCCGGCATCTCGGGGCAGCGGGGCTATGGCTACACCTTC. Its translation: CAGISGQRGYGYTF. Supplemented by reference TRBV7-9 and TRBJ1-2, the full variable domain reads DTGVSQNPRHKITKRGQNVTFRCDPISEHNRLYWYRQTLGQGPEFLTYFQNEAQLEKSRLLSDRFSAERPKGSFSTLEIQRTEQGDSAMYLCAGISGQRGYGYTFGSGTRLTVV.

V usage is TRBV6-6 and J usage is TRBJ1-1, with TRBD1 as a possible D gene (6 bases). V was shortened by 1 base and J by 1 base, with 10 bases between the two germline ends. Germline values: CDR1 MNHNY, CDR2 SVGAGI (reference sequence). The CDR3 consists of 15 residues. CDR3 residues: CASSYLTGSNTEAFF. CDR3 nucleotides: TGTGCCAGCAGTTACTTGACAGGCTCGAACACTGAAGCTTTCTTT.

The chain is built from TRBV28 and TRBJ1-4; no clear D. Germline V CDR1 and CDR2: MDHEN, SYDVKM. The CDR3 covers 13 residues. Trimming shortened V by 7 bases and J by 2 bases, and 8 bases separated the two germline ends. In DNA form, the CDR3 reads TGTGCCAGCAATGGGGTTACTAATGAAAAACTGTTTTTT. It yields the protein CASNGVTNEKLFF.